A single TCR beta chain is shown here with its context. Its matching antigen is unknown. Treatment described: oral pan-JAK inhibitor, 5-10 mg twice daily. The data are from a study of CD8+ T cells in alopecia areata. On the study more broadly: Patients received oral tofacitinib, 5 to 10 mg twice daily, for moderate-to-severe alopecia areata. Affected scalp percentage set treated patients' severity scores. Study-level points and caveats: Many expanded lesional clones persisted in scalp and blood during tofacitinib treatment. Both scalp clonality and the expanded CD8+ clones among the top 100 showed a significant decrease with tofacitinib.

The V gene lost 4 bases and the J gene lost 2 bases, with 12 bases spanning the gap. This CDR3 contains 14 residues. Germline assignment: CDR1 SGHRS and CDR2 YFSETQ. Following extraction, RNA underwent reverse transcription to cDNA, which served as the sequencing template. Method: immunoSEQ multiplex PCR; TCRdb's copy keeps in-frame clones and lacks some. The sample shows about 190,000 clones, about three fifths of them seen only once. The sample consisted of CD4+ T cells sorted from blood, taken at week 4, from a patient treated with tofacitinib. The chain has TRBV5-1 and TRBJ2-5; perhaps TRBD1 as D (5 bases). The sequence derives from a human donor with alopecia areata. CDR3 DNA: TGCGCCAGCAGCAGGAGACAGCGTCAAGAGACCCAGTACTTC. Protein: CASSRRQRQETQYF. Looking up the rest from reference TRBV5-1 and TRBJ2-5 gives the full variable domain: KAGVTQTPRYLIKTRGQQVTLSCSPISGHRSVSWYQQTPGQGLQFLFEYFSETQRNKGNFPGRFSGRQFSNSRSEMNVSTLELGDSALYLCASSRRQRQETQYFGPGTRLLVL.